Sequencing of this TCR beta chain was carried out in a study of blood T cell repertoires in COVID-19. Study in general: Both acute and convalescent COVID-19 samples were obtained from the United States, Italy and Spain. Sources were T cells, B-cell-depleted T cells, or PBMCs; the material itself was cDNA or gDNA.

The CDR3 length is 14 residues. The V segment lost 6 bases and the J segment 6 bases; nucleotides outside the gene matches: 6. Germline V lookup: CDR1 MNHEY, CDR2 SVGEGT. Under the authors' procedure: Reference gene primer amplification in the assay estimated nucleated cell counts. The protocol was immunoSEQ multiplex PCR, while the TCRdb copy is restricted to in-frame clones and leaves out a portion. The DNA was the basis for D and trimming; V, J and clone size are from that table. Among about 350,000 clones listed, more than 75% were seen once. The sample taken for sequencing was peripheral blood. The TCR comes from a young woman who had recovered from COVID-19. The chain links TRBV6-2 or TRBV6-3 to TRBJ2-1; TRBD2 matches at 9 bases. As DNA, the CDR3 is TGTGCCAGCAGCCCACTAGCGGGCCTCAATGAGCAGTTCTTC. The encoded protein is CASSPLAGLNEQFF.